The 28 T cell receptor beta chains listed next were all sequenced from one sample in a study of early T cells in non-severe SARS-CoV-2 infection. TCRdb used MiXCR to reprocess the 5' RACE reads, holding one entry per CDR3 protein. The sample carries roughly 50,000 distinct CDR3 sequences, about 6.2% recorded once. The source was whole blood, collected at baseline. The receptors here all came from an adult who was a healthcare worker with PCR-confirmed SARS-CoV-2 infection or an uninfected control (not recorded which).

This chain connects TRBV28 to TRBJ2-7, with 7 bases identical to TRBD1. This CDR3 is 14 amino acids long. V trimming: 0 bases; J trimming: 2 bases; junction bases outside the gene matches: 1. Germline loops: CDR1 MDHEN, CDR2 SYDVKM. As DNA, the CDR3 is TGTGCCAGCAGTTTATGGCAGGGGGCCTACGAGCAGTACTTC. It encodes CASSLWQGAYEQYF.

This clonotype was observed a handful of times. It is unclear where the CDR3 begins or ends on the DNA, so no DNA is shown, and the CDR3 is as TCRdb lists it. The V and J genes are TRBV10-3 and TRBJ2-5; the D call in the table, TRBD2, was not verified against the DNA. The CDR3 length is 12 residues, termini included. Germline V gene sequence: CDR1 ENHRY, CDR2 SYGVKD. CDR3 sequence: CAIRVAGGTLYF.

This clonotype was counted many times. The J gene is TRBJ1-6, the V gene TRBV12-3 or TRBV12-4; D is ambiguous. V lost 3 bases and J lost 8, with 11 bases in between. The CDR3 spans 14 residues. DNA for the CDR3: TGTGCCAGCAGTTTGGTAGGCGGGGATTCACCCCTCCACTTT. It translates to CASSLVGGDSPLHF.

Written as DNA, the CDR3 is TGTGCCAGCAGTGACAGATACAATGAGCAGTTCTTC. Translation: CASSDRYNEQFF. J is TRBJ2-1 and V is TRBV2, with D uncertain. The V and J ends lost 3 bases and 4 bases respectively, with 4 bases between them. The CDR3 contains 12 residues. Germline CDR1 SNHLY, CDR2 FYNNEI.

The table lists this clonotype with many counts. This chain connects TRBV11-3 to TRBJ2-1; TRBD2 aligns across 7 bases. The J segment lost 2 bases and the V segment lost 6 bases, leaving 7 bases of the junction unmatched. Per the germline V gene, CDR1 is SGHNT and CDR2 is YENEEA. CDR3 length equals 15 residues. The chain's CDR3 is CASSSSGEAYNEQFF. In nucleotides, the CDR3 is TGTGCCAGCAGTTCTAGCGGTGAGGCCTACAATGAGCAGTTCTTC.

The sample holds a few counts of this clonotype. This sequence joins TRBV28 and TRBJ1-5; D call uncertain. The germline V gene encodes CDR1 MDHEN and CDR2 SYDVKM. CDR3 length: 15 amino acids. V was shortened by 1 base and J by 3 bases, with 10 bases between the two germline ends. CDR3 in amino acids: CASSLSGVANQPQHF. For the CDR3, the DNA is TGTGCCAGCAGTTTATCGGGAGTGGCCAATCAGCCCCAGCATTTT.

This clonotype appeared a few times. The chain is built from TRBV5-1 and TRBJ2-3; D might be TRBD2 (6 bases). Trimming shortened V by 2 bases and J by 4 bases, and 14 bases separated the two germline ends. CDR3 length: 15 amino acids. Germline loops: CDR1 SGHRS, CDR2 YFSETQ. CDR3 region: CASSLDGSGADTQYF. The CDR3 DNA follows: TGCGCCAGCAGCTTAGACGGGAGTGGGGCAGATACGCAGTATTTT.

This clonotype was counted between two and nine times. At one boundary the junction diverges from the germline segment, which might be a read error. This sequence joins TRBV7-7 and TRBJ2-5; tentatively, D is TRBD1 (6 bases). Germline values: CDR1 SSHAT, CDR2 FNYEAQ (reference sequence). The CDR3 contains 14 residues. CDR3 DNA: TGTGCTAGCAGCTTGGACAGTCTAACAGAGACCCAGTACTTC. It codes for CASSLDSLTETQYF. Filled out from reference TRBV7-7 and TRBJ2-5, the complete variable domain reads GAGVSQSPRYKVTKRGQDVTLRCDPISSHATLYWYQQALGQGPEFLTYFNYEAQPDKSGLPSDRFSAERPEGSISTLTIQRTEQRDSAMYRCASSLDSLTETQYFGPGTRLLVL.

The CDR3 sequence: CASSYDRGRTEAFF. As DNA, the CDR3 is TGTGCCAGCAGTTATGACAGGGGAAGGACTGAAGCTTTCTTT. This chain joins TRBV6-2 or TRBV6-3 and TRBJ1-1, with TRBD1 matching 8 bases. V lost 3 bases and J lost 5; bases outside the gene matches: 5. The CDR3 has 14 amino acids. CDR1 is MNHEY and CDR2 is SVGEGT in the germline V gene.

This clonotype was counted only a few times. Here the CDR3 DNA reads TGTGCCAGCAGCTTCGGGACAGCGCCGTCCTACGAGCAGTACTTC. This codes for CASSFGTAPSYEQYF. The V gene is TRBV7-2, the J gene TRBJ2-7; 7 bases line up with TRBD1. CDR3 size: 15 residues. Germline CDR1 and CDR2: SGHTA and FQGNSA. The ends lost 3 bases at V and 1 base at J; junction bases unmatched: 6.

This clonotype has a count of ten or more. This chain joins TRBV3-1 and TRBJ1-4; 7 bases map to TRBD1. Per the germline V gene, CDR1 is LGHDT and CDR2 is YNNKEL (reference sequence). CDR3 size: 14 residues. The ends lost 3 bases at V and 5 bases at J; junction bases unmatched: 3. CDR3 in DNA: TGTGCCAGCAGCCATCGACAGGGAAATGAAAAACTGTTTTTT. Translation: CASSHRQGNEKLFF.

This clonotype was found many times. In DNA, the CDR3 is TGTGCCAGCAGTTCTGTGGGTAGTCCCTACAATGAGCAGTTCTTC. This codes for CASSSVGSPYNEQFF. V usage is TRBV12-3 or TRBV12-4 and J usage is TRBJ2-1; no reliable D call. This CDR3 has 15 amino acids. V lost 4 bases, J lost 2 bases, and 12 bases lay in between.

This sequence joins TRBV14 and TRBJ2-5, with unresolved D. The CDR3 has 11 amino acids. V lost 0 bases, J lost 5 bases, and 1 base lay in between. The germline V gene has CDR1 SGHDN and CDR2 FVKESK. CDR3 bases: TGTGCCAGCAGCCAAGAGGAGACCCAGTACTTC. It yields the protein CASSQEETQYF.

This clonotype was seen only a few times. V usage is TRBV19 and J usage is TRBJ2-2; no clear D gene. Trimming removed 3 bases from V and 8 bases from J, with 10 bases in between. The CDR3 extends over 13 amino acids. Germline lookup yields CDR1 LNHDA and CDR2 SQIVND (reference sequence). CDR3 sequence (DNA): TGTGCCAGTAGTATTCAGGATCTTGGGGAGCTGTTTTTT. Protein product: CASSIQDLGELFF.

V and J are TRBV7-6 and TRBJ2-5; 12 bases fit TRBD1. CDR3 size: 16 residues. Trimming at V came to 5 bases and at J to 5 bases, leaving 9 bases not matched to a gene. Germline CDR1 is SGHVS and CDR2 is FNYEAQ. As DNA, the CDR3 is TGTGCCAGCAGCCCAATATGGGACAGGGGGCAGGAGACCCAGTACTTC. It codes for CASSPIWDRGQETQYF.

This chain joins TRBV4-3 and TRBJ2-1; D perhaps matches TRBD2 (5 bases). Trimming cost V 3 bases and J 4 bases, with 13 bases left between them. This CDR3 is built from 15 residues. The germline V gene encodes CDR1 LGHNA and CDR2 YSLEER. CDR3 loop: CASSHSREPYNEQFF. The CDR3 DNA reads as TGCGCCAGCAGCCATTCGAGGGAGCCATACAATGAGCAGTTCTTC.

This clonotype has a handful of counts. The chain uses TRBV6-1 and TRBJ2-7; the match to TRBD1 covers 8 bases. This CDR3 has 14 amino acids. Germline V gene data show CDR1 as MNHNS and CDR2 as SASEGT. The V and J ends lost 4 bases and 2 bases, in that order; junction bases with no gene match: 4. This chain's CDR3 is CASSGQGFTYEQYF. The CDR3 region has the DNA TGTGCCAGCAGTGGACAGGGGTTTACCTACGAGCAGTACTTC.

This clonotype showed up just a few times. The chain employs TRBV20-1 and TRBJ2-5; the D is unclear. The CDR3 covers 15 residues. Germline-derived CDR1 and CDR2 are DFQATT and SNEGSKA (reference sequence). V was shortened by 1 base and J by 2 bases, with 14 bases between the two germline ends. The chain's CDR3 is CSARGIGDQQETQYF. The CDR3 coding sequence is TGCAGTGCTAGAGGGATAGGAGATCAGCAAGAGACCCAGTACTTC.

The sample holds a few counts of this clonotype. The CDR3: CASSLVLSGIGNIQYF. The DNA of the CDR3 is TGCGCCAGCAGCTTGGTACTGTCGGGGATAGGAAACATTCAGTACTTC. The chain carries TRBV5-1 and TRBJ2-4; possible D gene TRBD2, 5 bases. The length of the CDR3 is 16 residues. Trimming left V 0 bases short and J 6 bases short, with 16 bases between. Looked up from germline, CDR1 is SGHRS and CDR2 is YFSETQ.

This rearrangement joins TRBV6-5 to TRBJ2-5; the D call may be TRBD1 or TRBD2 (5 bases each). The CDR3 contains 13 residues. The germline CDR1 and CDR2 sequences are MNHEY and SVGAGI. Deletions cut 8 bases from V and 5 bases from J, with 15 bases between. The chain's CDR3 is CASRGHPGETQYF. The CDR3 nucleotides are TGTGCCAGCCGGGGCCACCCCGGGGAGACCCAGTACTTC.

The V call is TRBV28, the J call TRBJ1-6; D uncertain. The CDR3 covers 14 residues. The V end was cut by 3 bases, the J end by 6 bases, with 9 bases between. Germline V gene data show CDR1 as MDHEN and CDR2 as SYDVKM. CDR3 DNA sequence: TGTGCCAGCAGTTTTCCACAGATTAATTCACCCCTCCACTTT. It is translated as CASSFPQINSPLHF.

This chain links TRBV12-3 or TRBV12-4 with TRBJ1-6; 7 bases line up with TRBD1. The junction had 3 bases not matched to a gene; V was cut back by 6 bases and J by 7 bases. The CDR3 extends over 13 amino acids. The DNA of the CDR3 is TGTGCCAGCAGCACGACAGGGAATTCACCCCTCCACTTT. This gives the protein CASSTTGNSPLHF.

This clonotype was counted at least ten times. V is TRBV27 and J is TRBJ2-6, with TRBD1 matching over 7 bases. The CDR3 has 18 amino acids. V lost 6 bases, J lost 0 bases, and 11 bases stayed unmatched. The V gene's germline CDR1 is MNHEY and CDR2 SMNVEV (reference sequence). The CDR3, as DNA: TGTGCCAGCAGGGAGTTAGGGGCAGGGGGCTCTGGGGCCAACGTCCTGACTTTC. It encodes CASRELGAGGSGANVLTF.

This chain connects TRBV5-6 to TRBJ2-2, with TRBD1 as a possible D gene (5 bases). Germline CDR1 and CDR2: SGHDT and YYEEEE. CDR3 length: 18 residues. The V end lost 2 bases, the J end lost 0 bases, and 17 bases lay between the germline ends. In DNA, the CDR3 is TGTGCCAGCAGCTTAGCTGGACACGAACGCACGAACACCGGGGAGCTGTTTTTT. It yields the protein CASSLAGHERTNTGELFF.

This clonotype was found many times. The CDR3 region has the DNA TGTGCCAGCAGTCCTTTGACCGGGACAGGACACACAGATACGCAGTATTTT. It specifies CASSPLTGTGHTDTQYF. The rearrangement uses TRBV27 and TRBJ2-3, with 8 positions matching TRBD1. Trimming took 5 bases from V and 2 from J; bases not matched to a gene: 12. The CDR3 covers 17 residues. Germline V gene lookup returns CDR1 MNHEY and CDR2 SMNVEV (reference sequence).

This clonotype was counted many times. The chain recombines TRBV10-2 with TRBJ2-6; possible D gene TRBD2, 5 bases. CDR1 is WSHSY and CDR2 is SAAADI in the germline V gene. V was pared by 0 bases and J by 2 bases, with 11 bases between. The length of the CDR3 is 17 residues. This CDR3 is CASSESRGSTGANVLTF. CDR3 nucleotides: TGCGCCAGCAGTGAGTCCCGGGGAAGCACTGGGGCCAACGTCCTGACTTTC.

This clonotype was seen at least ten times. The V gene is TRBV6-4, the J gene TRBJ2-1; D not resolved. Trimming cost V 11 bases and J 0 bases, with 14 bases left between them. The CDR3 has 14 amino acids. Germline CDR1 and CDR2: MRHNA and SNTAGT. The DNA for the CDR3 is TGTGCCCCCCTTGGAACGAACTCCTACAATGAGCAGTTCTTC. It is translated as CAPLGTNSYNEQFF.

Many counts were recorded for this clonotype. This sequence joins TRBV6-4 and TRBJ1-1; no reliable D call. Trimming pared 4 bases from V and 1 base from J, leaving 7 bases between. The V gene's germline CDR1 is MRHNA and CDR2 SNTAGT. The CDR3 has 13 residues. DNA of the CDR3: TGTGCCAGCAGTGTGGAGGAGAACACTGAAGCTTTCTTT. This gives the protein CASSVEENTEAFF.